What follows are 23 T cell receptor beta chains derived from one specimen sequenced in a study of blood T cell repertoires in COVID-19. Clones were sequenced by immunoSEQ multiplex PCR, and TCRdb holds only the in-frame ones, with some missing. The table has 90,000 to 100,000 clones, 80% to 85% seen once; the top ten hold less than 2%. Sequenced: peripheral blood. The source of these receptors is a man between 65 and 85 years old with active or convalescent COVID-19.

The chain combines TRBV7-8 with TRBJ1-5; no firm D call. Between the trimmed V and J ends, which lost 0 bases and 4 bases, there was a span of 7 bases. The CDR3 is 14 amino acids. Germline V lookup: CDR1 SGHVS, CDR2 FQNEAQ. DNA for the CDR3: TGTGCCAGCAGCTTAGCGGGCGGGAATCAGCCCCAGCATTTT. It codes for CASSLAGGNQPQHF.

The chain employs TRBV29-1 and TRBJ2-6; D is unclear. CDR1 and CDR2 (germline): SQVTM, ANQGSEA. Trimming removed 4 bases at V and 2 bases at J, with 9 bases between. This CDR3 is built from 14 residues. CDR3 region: CSVVSGPGANVLTF. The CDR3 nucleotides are TGCAGCGTTGTATCTGGGCCTGGGGCCAACGTCCTGACTTTC.

The CDR3: CASSLDRGDSPLHF. As DNA, the CDR3 is TGTGCCAGCAGCCTCGACAGGGGGGATTCACCCCTCCACTTT. The chain joins TRBV11-1 to TRBJ1-6, with 9 bases matching TRBD1. Germline V gene lookup returns CDR1 SGHAT and CDR2 FQDESV (reference sequence). The V and J ends lost 5 bases and 8 bases, in that order; junction bases with no gene match: 4. This CDR3 has 14 residues.

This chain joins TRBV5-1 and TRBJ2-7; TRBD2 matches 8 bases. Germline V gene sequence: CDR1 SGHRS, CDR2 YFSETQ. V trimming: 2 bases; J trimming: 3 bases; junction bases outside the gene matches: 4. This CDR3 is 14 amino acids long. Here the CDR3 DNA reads TGCGCCAGCAGCTTAGCGGGGGCCCGCTACGAGCAGTACTTC. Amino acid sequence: CASSLAGARYEQYF.

The CDR3 reads CASSLDVGGLTEAFF. The DNA of the CDR3 is TGTGCCAGCAGCCTGGATGTGGGGGGACTCACTGAAGCTTTCTTT. This sequence joins TRBV3-1 (or the pseudogene TRBV3-2) and TRBJ1-1; D may be TRBD1 (5 bases). Trimming took 4 bases from V and 4 from J, leaving 16 bases between them. Germline V lookup: CDR1 LGHDT, CDR2 YNNKEL (reference sequence). The CDR3 runs 15 residues.

CDR3 region: CASSFEKDPTVDTQYF. Here the CDR3 DNA reads TGTGCCAGCAGCTTCGAAAAAGACCCGACTGTGGATACGCAGTATTTT. The rearrangement uses TRBV5-4 and TRBJ2-3, with D unclear. The CDR3 is made up of 16 amino acids. Deletions cut 2 bases from V and 6 bases from J, with 19 bases between. The V gene's germline CDR1 is SGHNT and CDR2 YYREEE (reference sequence).

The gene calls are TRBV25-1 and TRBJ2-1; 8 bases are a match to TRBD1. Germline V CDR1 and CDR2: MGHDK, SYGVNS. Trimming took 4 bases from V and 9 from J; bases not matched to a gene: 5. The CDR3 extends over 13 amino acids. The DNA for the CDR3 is TGTGCCAGCAGTGGACAGGGGCATGGTGAGCAGTTCTTC. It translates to CASSGQGHGEQFF.

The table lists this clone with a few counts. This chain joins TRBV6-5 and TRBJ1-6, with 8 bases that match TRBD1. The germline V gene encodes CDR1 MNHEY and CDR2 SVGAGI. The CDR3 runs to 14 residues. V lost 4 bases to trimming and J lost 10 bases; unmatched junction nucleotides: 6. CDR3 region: CASSFRTGNSPLHF. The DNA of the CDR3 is TGTGCCAGCAGTTTTCGGACAGGGAACTCACCCCTCCACTTT.

CDR3 residues: CASSQGSGSYEQYF. CDR3 nucleotides: TGTGCCAGCAGCCAAGGATCCGGGTCCTACGAGCAGTACTTC. The chain joins TRBV3-1 (or the pseudogene TRBV3-2) to TRBJ2-7; D is ambiguous. The ends were cut back, 1 base at V and 1 base at J, with 8 bases in the middle. Germline V gene sequence: CDR1 LGHDT, CDR2 YNNKEL (reference sequence). This CDR3 is built from 14 residues.

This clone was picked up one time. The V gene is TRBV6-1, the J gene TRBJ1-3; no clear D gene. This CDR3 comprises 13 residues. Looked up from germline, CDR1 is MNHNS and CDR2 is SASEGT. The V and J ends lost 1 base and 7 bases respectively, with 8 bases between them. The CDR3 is CASSEETGNTIYF. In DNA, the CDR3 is TGTGCCAGCAGTGAAGAAACGGGGAACACCATATATTTT.

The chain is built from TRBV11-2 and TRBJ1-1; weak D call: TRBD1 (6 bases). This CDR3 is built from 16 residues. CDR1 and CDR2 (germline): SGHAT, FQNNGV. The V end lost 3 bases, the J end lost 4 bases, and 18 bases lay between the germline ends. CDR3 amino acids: CASSFAPPGVGTEAFF. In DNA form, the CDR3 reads TGTGCCAGCAGCTTCGCCCCCCCAGGGGTGGGCACTGAAGCTTTCTTT. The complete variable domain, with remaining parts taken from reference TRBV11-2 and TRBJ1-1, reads EAGVAQSPRYKIIEKRQSVAFWCNPISGHATLYWYQQILGQGPKLLIQFQNNGVVDDSQLPKDRFSAERLKGVDSTLKIQPAKLEDSAVYLCASSFAPPGVGTEAFFGQGTRLTVV.

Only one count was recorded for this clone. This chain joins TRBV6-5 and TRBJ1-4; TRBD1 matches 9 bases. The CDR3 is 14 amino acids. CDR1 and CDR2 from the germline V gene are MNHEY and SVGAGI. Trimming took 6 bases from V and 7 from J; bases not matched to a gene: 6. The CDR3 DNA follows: TGTGCCAGCAGGACAGGGGGAGATCGTGAAAAACTGTTTTTT. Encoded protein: CASRTGGDREKLFF.

The CDR3 protein is CASSVVDSYNEQFF. In DNA form, the CDR3 reads TGTGCCAGCAGCGTAGTGGACAGTTACAATGAGCAGTTCTTC. This sequence joins TRBV9 and TRBJ2-1; a possible D gene is TRBD1 (6 bases). Trimming removed 0 bases at V and 4 bases at J, with 8 bases between. The CDR3 length is 14 residues. From germline, CDR1 is SGDLS and CDR2 YYNGEE.

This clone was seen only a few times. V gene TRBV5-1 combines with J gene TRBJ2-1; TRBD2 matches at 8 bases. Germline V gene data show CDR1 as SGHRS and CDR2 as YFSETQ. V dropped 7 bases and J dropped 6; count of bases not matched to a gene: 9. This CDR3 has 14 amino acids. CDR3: CASGGQGLGNEQFF. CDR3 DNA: TGCGCCAGCGGGGGGCAGGGACTAGGCAATGAGCAGTTCTTC.

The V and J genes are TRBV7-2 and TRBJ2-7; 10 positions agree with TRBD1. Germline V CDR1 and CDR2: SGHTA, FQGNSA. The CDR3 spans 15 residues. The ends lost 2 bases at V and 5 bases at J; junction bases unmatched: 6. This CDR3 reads CASSLWDRGTHEQYF. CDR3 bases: TGTGCCAGCAGCTTATGGGACAGGGGTACCCACGAGCAGTACTTC. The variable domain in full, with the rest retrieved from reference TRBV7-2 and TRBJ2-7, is GAGVSQSPSNKVTEKGKDVELRCDPISGHTALYWYRQSLGQGLEFLIYFQGNSAPDKSGLPSDRFSAERTGGSVSTLTIQRTQQEDSAVYLCASSLWDRGTHEQYFGPGTRLTVT.

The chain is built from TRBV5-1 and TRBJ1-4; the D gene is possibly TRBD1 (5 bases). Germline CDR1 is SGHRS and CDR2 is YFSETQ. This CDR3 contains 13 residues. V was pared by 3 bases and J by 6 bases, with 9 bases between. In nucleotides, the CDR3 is TGCGCCAGCAGCTCCGGGGGTTATGAAAAACTGTTTTTT. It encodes CASSSGGYEKLFF.

The CDR3 DNA follows: TGCAGTGCCGCCGGGACCGGGGAGCTGTTTTTT. Translated: CSAAGTGELFF. V gene TRBV20-1 combines with J gene TRBJ2-2, with D hard to call. The germline V gene has CDR1 DFQATT and CDR2 SNEGSKA (reference sequence). This CDR3 has 11 amino acids. V was shortened by 6 bases and J by 5 bases, with 7 bases between the two germline ends.

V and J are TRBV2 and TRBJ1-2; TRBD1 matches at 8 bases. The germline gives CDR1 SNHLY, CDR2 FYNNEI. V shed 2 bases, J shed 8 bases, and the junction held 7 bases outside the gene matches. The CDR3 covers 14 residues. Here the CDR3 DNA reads TGTGCCAGCAGTGAACAGGGACAGGCAGTAGGCTACACCTTC. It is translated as CASSEQGQAVGYTF.

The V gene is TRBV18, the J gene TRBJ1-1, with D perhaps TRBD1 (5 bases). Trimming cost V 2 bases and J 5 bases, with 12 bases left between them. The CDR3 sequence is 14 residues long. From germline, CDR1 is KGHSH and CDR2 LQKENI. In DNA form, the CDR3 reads TGTGCCAGCTCACCATCGGGGGGTCGGACTGAAGCTTTCTTT. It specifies CASSPSGGRTEAFF.

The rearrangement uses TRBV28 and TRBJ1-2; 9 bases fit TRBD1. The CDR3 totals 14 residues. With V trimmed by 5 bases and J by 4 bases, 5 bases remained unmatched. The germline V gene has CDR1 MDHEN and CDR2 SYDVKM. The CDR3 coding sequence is TGTGCCAGCAGTAACGGACAGGGGCCCTATGGCTACACCTTC. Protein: CASSNGQGPYGYTF.

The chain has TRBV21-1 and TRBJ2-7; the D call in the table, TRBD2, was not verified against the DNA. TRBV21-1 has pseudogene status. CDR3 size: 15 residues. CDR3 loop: CASSKGEDCAYEQYF. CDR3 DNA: TGTGCCAGCAGCAAGGGGGAGGACTGTGCCTACGAGCAGTACTTC.

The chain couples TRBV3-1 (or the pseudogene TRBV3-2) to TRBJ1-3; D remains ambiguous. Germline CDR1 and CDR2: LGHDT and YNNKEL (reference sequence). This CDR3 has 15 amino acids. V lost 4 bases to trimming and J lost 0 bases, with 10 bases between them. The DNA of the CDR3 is TGTGCCAGCAGCCCCAGGTCAAGCTCTGGAAACACCATATATTTT. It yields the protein CASSPRSSSGNTIYF.

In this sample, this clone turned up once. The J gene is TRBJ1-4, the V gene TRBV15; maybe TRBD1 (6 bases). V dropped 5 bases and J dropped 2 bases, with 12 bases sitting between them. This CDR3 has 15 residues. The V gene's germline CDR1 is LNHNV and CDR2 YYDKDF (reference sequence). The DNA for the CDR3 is TGTGCCACCAGCGGCCGGGGGGCTACTAATGAAAAACTGTTTTTT. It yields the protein CATSGRGATNEKLFF.